The 26 T cell receptor beta chains given below trace back to one sample, sequenced in a study of cytomegalovirus exposure and HLA in healthy donors (dated by TCRdb to about 2017). Preparation of the library involved the immunoSEQ multiplex PCR assay. For the multiplex PCR, a mixture combining 60 forward primers for TCR Vbeta segments and 13 reverse primers for TCR Jbeta segments was used. TCRdb mirrors the immuneACCESS table, restricted to in-frame sequences. Some clones are absent from its copies; in checked studies, under half trace to an unresolved V gene, and the reason for the others is unknown. The sample table lists some 180,000 clones, roughly 82% of them with a count of one. Less than 2% of the sample goes to the ten largest clones. The sequenced sample was PBMCs. These receptors all stem from a man aged 40-49 years in good health and CMV-seronegative.

There are a few counts of this clone. The chain joins TRBV6-1 to TRBJ2-5, with D maybe TRBD1 (6 bases). V lost 5 bases to trimming and J lost 3 bases, with 16 bases between them. Germline values: CDR1 MNHNS, CDR2 SASEGT. The CDR3 is 15 residues long. CDR3 sequence reads: CASSSRLYREETQYF. The CDR3 region has the DNA TGTGCCAGCAGTTCCCGACTATACAGGGAAGAGACCCAGTACTTC.

V gene TRBV5-1 combines with J gene TRBJ2-1; tentative D call: TRBD1 (6 bases). This CDR3 contains 14 residues. The V end lost 3 bases, the J end lost 5 bases, and 12 bases lay between the germline ends. In germline, CDR1 is SGHRS, CDR2 YFSETQ. The CDR3 DNA follows: TGCGCCAGCAGCTCCGGACAGACTAACAATGAGCAGTTCTTC. Residues: CASSSGQTNNEQFF.

As regards this clone: Other DNA sequences in this specimen translate into the identical CDR3. This chain connects TRBV5-4 to TRBJ2-1, with 8 bases fitting TRBD1. Germline loops: CDR1 SGHNT, CDR2 YYREEE (reference sequence). The CDR3 has 15 residues. Trimming at V came to 1 base and at J to 4 bases, leaving 4 bases not matched to a gene. The CDR3, as DNA: TGTGCCAGCAGCTTGCGGACAGGGACTTACAATGAGCAGTTCTTC. Translating gives CASSLRTGTYNEQFF.

The gene calls are TRBV30 and TRBJ2-7, with 7 bases aligning to TRBD1. Per the germline V gene, CDR1 is GTSNPN and CDR2 is SVGIG (reference sequence). Trimming cost V 2 bases and J 3 bases; bases outside gene matches: 7. The CDR3 covers 14 residues. CDR3 sequence: CAWSKPDRDYEQYF. CDR3 bases: TGTGCCTGGAGTAAACCCGACAGGGACTACGAGCAGTACTTC. Full variable domain (outside the CDR3, taken from reference TRBV30 and TRBJ2-7): SQTIHQWPATLVQPVGSPLSLECTVEGTSNPNLYWYRQAAGRGLQLLFYSVGIGQISSEVPQNLSASRPQDRQFILSSKKLLLSDSGFYLCAWSKPDRDYEQYFGPGTRLTVT.

The chain couples TRBV29-1 to TRBJ1-1; no clear D. The CDR3 runs to 15 residues. Germline values: CDR1 SQVTM, CDR2 ANQGSEA. V gave up 6 bases and J gave up 4 bases, with 21 bases separating them. The CDR3 coding sequence is TGCAGCGTAGTCAGCGAGGTAAGGTTCGGCACTGAAGCTTTCTTT. It codes for CSVVSEVRFGTEAFF.

This chain links TRBV7-6 with TRBJ2-7; 9 nucleotides agree with TRBD1. This CDR3 comprises 13 residues. Losses at the gene ends were 3 bases for V and 7 bases for J; bases not matched to a gene: 4. Germline assignment: CDR1 SGHVS and CDR2 FNYEAQ. The CDR3 bases are TGTGCCAGCAGCTTTACAGGGGGCGTTGAGCAGTACTTC. The encoded protein is CASSFTGGVEQYF.

J is TRBJ1-1 and V is TRBV7-2, with 9 nucleotides matching TRBD1. Per germline, CDR1 SGHTA and CDR2 FQGNSA. The CDR3 sequence is 16 residues long. J gave up 5 bases and V 4 bases, and 11 bases lay outside the gene matches. Here the CDR3 DNA reads TGTGCCAGCAGCTCCGTGCCGACAGGGGGTGGGACTGAAGCTTTCTTT. Encoded protein: CASSSVPTGGGTEAFF.

The chain has TRBV13 and TRBJ2-7, with 8 bases aligning to TRBD1. The CDR3 contains 15 residues. The V and J ends lost 5 bases and 2 bases, in that order; junction bases with no gene match: 8. The germline gives CDR1 PRHDT, CDR2 FYEKMQ (reference sequence). This chain's CDR3 is CASSIYGTGAYEQYF. In DNA, the CDR3 is TGTGCCAGCAGCATCTACGGGACAGGCGCCTACGAGCAGTACTTC.

The V call is TRBV2, the J call TRBJ1-2; maybe TRBD1 (6 bases). The CDR3 length is 14 residues. Germline V CDR1 and CDR2: SNHLY, FYNNEI. Trimming stripped 1 base from V and 6 bases from J, with 12 bases between. The DNA for the CDR3 is TGTGCCAGCAGTGAAGGCAGGGGTCAGAATGGCTACACCTTC. The encoded protein is CASSEGRGQNGYTF.

The CDR3 is CASSWTGKANYGYTF. For the CDR3, the DNA is TGTGCCAGCAGTTGGACAGGTAAGGCTAACTATGGCTACACCTTC. The J gene is TRBJ1-2, the V gene TRBV28, with 7 bases lining up with TRBD1. V dropped 4 bases and J dropped 0; count of bases not matched to a gene: 5. The V gene's germline CDR1 is MDHEN and CDR2 SYDVKM. There are 15 residues in the CDR3.

The chain couples TRBV7-8 to TRBJ2-1; 12 nucleotides align to TRBD2. Unmatched junction bases numbered 2, after V lost 2 bases and J lost 3 bases. The CDR3 loop spans 16 amino acids. Germline V gives CDR1 SGHVS, CDR2 FQNEAQ. The CDR3 loop is CASSLRTSGVYNEQFF. DNA of the CDR3: TGTGCCAGCAGCTTAAGGACTAGCGGGGTCTACAATGAGCAGTTCTTC.

This clone appeared once. This rearrangement joins TRBV11-2 to TRBJ1-1; D remains ambiguous. This CDR3 is built from 11 residues. Germline values: CDR1 SGHAT, CDR2 FQNNGV. Trimming stripped 5 bases from V and 7 bases from J, with 8 bases between. The CDR3 bases are TGTGCCAGCAGCGGAGCAGTTGAAGCTTTCTTT. The encoded protein is CASSGAVEAFF.

This clone was counted once. This rearrangement joins TRBV4-1 to TRBJ2-5; D possibly corresponds to TRBD1 (7 bases). This CDR3 comprises 17 residues. Trimming pared 0 bases from V and 3 bases from J, leaving 17 bases between. Germline V CDR1 and CDR2: MGHRA, YSYEKL. For the CDR3, the DNA is TGCGCCAGCAGCCAAGATCGGACAGGAGGCGGGGAAGAGACCCAGTACTTC. It specifies CASSQDRTGGGEETQYF.

V usage is TRBV11-2 and J usage is TRBJ2-5, with a weak D call TRBD2 (5 bases). Germline V lookup: CDR1 SGHAT, CDR2 FQNNGV. The V and J ends lost 1 base and 10 bases respectively, with 7 bases between them. The CDR3 runs to 11 residues. The CDR3 loop reads CASSLGRGQYF. The CDR3 DNA is TGTGCCAGCAGCTTAGGACGGGGCCAGTACTTC.

This rearrangement joins TRBV28 to TRBJ2-7; D might be TRBD2 (6 bases). Trimming left V 3 bases short and J 7 bases short, with 13 bases between. This CDR3 has 13 residues. Germline assignment: CDR1 MDHEN and CDR2 SYDVKM. The chain's CDR3 is CASSLGVGREQYF. CDR3 coding DNA: TGTGCCAGCAGTTTGGGGGTGGGGAGGGAGCAGTACTTC.

The J gene is TRBJ2-3, the V gene TRBV5-5; 8 bases are a match to TRBD1. The CDR3 runs to 15 residues. Germline lookup yields CDR1 SGHKS and CDR2 YYEKEE (reference sequence). J lost 2 bases, V lost 2 bases, and 4 bases had no gene match. The CDR3 DNA is TGTGCCAGCAGCTTTTTGGGACAGGACACAGATACGCAGTATTTT. Residues: CASSFLGQDTDTQYF.

The genes are TRBV7-3 and TRBJ1-1; 7 nucleotides line up with TRBD1. With V trimmed by 5 bases and J by 1 base, 7 bases remained unmatched. The CDR3 is 15 residues long. Germline V CDR1 and CDR2: SGHTA, FQGTGA. CDR3 amino acids: CASSRQGGANTEAFF. CDR3 DNA sequence: TGTGCCAGCAGCCGACAGGGTGGGGCGAACACTGAAGCTTTCTTT.

The rearrangement joins TRBV18 to TRBJ2-2; the match to TRBD2 covers 10 bases. Losses at the gene ends were 4 bases for V and 0 bases for J; bases not matched to a gene: 11. Per the germline V gene, CDR1 is KGHSH and CDR2 is LQKENI. The CDR3 sequence is 19 residues long. CDR3 DNA: TGTGCCAGCTCACTTACTCCGGGACTAGCGCCTTCGAACACCGGGGAGCTGTTTTTT. Encoded protein: CASSLTPGLAPSNTGELFF.

The chain combines TRBV10-3 with TRBJ1-1, with a weak D call TRBD1 (6 bases). The ends were cut back, 7 bases at V and 6 bases at J, with 15 bases in the middle. This CDR3 region has 13 residues. Germline CDR1 and CDR2: ENHRY and SYGVKD. The DNA of the CDR3 is TGTGCCATCAATAAACAGGGACGAGCTGAAGCTTTCTTT. Translation gives CAINKQGRAEAFF.

The CDR3 region has the DNA TGTGCCAGCAGCGTGGGACTAGCGGCCAACAATGAGCAGTTCTTC. It specifies CASSVGLAANNEQFF. This chain joins TRBV5-4 and TRBJ2-1; 11 bases are a match to TRBD2. CDR1 SGHNT and CDR2 YYREEE come from the germline V gene (reference sequence). Trimming removed 4 bases from V and 5 bases from J; junction bases left unmatched: 5. The CDR3 is 15 residues long. Combining the CDR3 with reference TRBV5-4 and TRBJ2-1 gives the whole variable domain ETGVTQSPTHLIKTRGQQVTLRCSSQSGHNTVSWYQQALGQGPQFIFQYYREEENGRGNFPPRFSGLQFPNYSSELNVNALELDDSALYLCASSVGLAANNEQFFGPGTRLTVL.

The gene calls are TRBV6-1 and TRBJ2-4; D not certain. The CDR3 runs 13 residues. Germline V lookup: CDR1 MNHNS, CDR2 SASEGT. V was shortened by 7 bases and J by 0 bases, with 7 bases between the two germline ends. CDR3 bases: TGTGCCAGCACGTGGCTAGCCAAAAACATTCAGTACTTC. It is translated as CASTWLAKNIQYF.

The rearrangement uses TRBV19 and TRBJ2-3; 11 bases fit TRBD2. The V segment lost 4 bases and the J segment 2 bases; nucleotides outside the gene matches: 5. Per germline, CDR1 LNHDA and CDR2 SQIVND (reference sequence). The CDR3 covers 16 residues. The DNA for the CDR3 is TGTGCCAGTAGTAAGAGACTAGCGGGGTCCACAGATACGCAGTATTTT. It translates to CASSKRLAGSTDTQYF.

V gene TRBV7-9 combines with J gene TRBJ1-4; 9 bases agree with TRBD1. CDR1 is SEHNR and CDR2 is FQNEAQ in the germline V gene (reference sequence). V trimming: 2 bases; J trimming: 7 bases; junction bases outside the gene matches: 5. The length of the CDR3 is 15 residues. This chain's CDR3 is CASSLTQGQGEKLFF. CDR3 bases: TGTGCCAGCAGCTTAACTCAGGGACAGGGTGAAAAACTGTTTTTT.

The chain carries TRBV18 and TRBJ2-7; 9 positions match TRBD1. CDR1 is KGHSH, CDR2 LQKENI, per germline. This CDR3 comprises 13 residues. V was pared by 4 bases and J by 2 bases, with 0 bases of the junction left unmatched. CDR3 residues: CASSRQGAYEQYF. The CDR3 DNA follows: TGTGCCAGCTCACGACAGGGGGCCTACGAGCAGTACTTC. The full variable domain, completed using reference TRBV18 and TRBJ2-7, is NAGVMQNPRHLVRRRGQEARLRCSPMKGHSHVYWYRQLPEEGLKFMVYLQKENIIDESGMPKERFSAEFPKEGPSILRIQQVVRGDSAAYFCASSRQGAYEQYFGPGTRLTVT.

This rearrangement joins TRBV4-3 to TRBJ1-1; TRBD1 matches 11 bases. The CDR3 totals 18 residues. V was clipped by 0 bases and J by 4 bases; unmatched bases: 10. The germline V gene has CDR1 LGHNA and CDR2 YSLEER. This chain's CDR3 is CASSQDGAPGTGGTEAFF. The CDR3 DNA sequence: TGCGCCAGCAGCCAAGATGGGGCCCCCGGGACAGGGGGCACTGAAGCTTTCTTT.

Note on this clone: Germline is not matched at one junction end, which may reflect a read error. CDR3 nucleotides: TGCAGCGTCGAAGCACAGGGGCGGGACGAGCAGTACTTC. Residues: CSVEAQGRDEQYF. The chain couples TRBV29-1 to TRBJ2-7; 7 positions match TRBD1. The CDR3 runs to 13 residues. In germline, CDR1 is SQVTM, CDR2 ANQGSEA.